Listed here are 11 T cell receptor beta chains from one sample, sequenced in a study of blood T cell repertoires in COVID-19. The table came from immunoSEQ multiplex PCR; TCRdb's copy has only in-frame clones and leaves some out. The sample gives approximately 180,000 clones, approximately 90% of which show up once; about an eighth is in the top ten. Material: peripheral blood. The receptors derive from a woman aged 70-85 years with COVID-19, enrolled during active disease.

The V and J genes are TRBV12-3 or TRBV12-4 and TRBJ1-2; tentative D call: TRBD1 (6 bases). Deletions cut 6 bases from V and 5 bases from J, with 10 bases between. The CDR3 is 12 residues long. The CDR3 DNA reads as TGTGCCAGCAGCCCAGGACAGTATGGCTACACCTTC. As protein: CASSPGQYGYTF.

The chain is built from TRBV19 and TRBJ1-6, with D perhaps matching TRBD1 (5 bases). Germline V gene lookup returns CDR1 LNHDA and CDR2 SQIVND (reference sequence). V dropped 1 base and J dropped 4 bases, with 8 bases sitting between them. The CDR3 has 15 residues. CDR3 region: CASSIAGRYNSPLHF. The CDR3 DNA reads TGTGCCAGTAGTATAGCAGGGCGATATAATTCACCCCTCCACTTT.

The chain combines TRBV7-8 with TRBJ1-1; D unresolved. V dropped 5 bases and J dropped 0 bases, with 7 bases sitting between them. Germline V gene lookup returns CDR1 SGHVS and CDR2 FQNEAQ. CDR3 length: 13 residues. CDR3 loop: CASSVQLNTEAFF. The DNA for the CDR3 is TGTGCCAGCAGCGTACAGTTGAACACTGAAGCTTTCTTT.

This chain uses TRBV27 with TRBJ2-3, with 11 bases aligning to TRBD1. V gave up 5 bases and J gave up 4 bases; unmatched junction bases: 2. This CDR3 has 14 amino acids. In germline, CDR1 is MNHEY, CDR2 SMNVEV (reference sequence). The CDR3 sequence: CASSGTGGPDTQYF. For the CDR3, the DNA is TGTGCCAGCAGTGGGACAGGGGGTCCAGATACGCAGTATTTT.

This rearrangement joins TRBV12-3 or TRBV12-4 to TRBJ2-2; a possible D gene is TRBD1 (5 bases). V was cut by 5 bases and J by 4 bases, with 8 bases left in between. There are 13 residues in the CDR3. In DNA form, the CDR3 reads TGTGCCAGCAGTCAGGGATTCACCGGGGAGCTGTTTTTT. It encodes CASSQGFTGELFF.

The chain joins TRBV20-1 to TRBJ1-1, with D hard to call. The CDR3 is 11 amino acids. V was clipped by 8 bases and J by 4 bases, with 11 bases between them. CDR1 and CDR2 from the germline V gene are DFQATT and SNEGSKA (reference sequence). CDR3 bases: TGCAGTCCAAACGGTCCCACTGAAGCTTTCTTT. Its translation is CSPNGPTEAFF.

This chain uses TRBV5-4 with TRBJ1-4, with TRBD1 matching 7 bases. CDR3 length: 16 amino acids. Germline V lookup: CDR1 SGHNT, CDR2 YYREEE (reference sequence). With V trimmed by 4 bases and J by 3 bases, 9 bases remained unmatched. CDR3 DNA: TGTGCCAGCAGCCCCTCAGGGGGTCGGGCTAATGAAAAACTGTTTTTT. Encoded protein: CASSPSGGRANEKLFF.

The chain has TRBV5-5 and TRBJ1-3, with TRBD1 as a possible D gene (6 bases). This CDR3 has 15 residues. Germline CDR1 and CDR2: SGHKS and YYEKEE (reference sequence). V was trimmed by 3 bases and J by 0 bases, leaving 10 bases between them. The CDR3 spells CASSSGQSSGNTIYF. For the CDR3, the DNA is TGTGCCAGCAGCTCAGGACAGAGCTCTGGAAACACCATATATTTT.

The rearrangement joins TRBV5-1 to TRBJ2-7; D gene unclear. CDR3 length: 13 amino acids. CDR1 and CDR2 from the germline V gene are SGHRS and YFSETQ. Trimming removed 0 bases from V and 5 bases from J, with 9 bases in between. CDR3 nucleotides: TGCGCCAGCAGCTTGGCGTCAGTTGACGAGCAGTACTTC. Protein: CASSLASVDEQYF. Full variable domain (missing parts from reference TRBV5-1 and TRBJ2-7): KAGVTQTPRYLIKTRGQQVTLSCSPISGHRSVSWYQQTPGQGLQFLFEYFSETQRNKGNFPGRFSGRQFSNSRSEMNVSTLELGDSALYLCASSLASVDEQYFGPGTRLTVT.

The genes are TRBV28 and TRBJ1-5; D perhaps matches TRBD1 (5 bases). Deletions cut 3 bases from V and 1 base from J, with 7 bases between. This CDR3 is 14 amino acids long. Germline values: CDR1 MDHEN, CDR2 SYDVKM. This CDR3 reads CASSLGQSNQPQHF. CDR3 in DNA: TGTGCCAGCAGTTTGGGGCAAAGCAATCAGCCCCAGCATTTT. Supplemented by reference TRBV28 and TRBJ1-5, the full variable domain reads DVKVTQSSRYLVKRTGEKVFLECVQDMDHENMFWYRQDPGLGLRLIYFSYDVKMKEKGDIPEGYSVSREKKERFSLILESASTNQTSMYLCASSLGQSNQPQHFGDGTRLSIL.

The chain employs TRBV1 and TRBJ2-7; the table's D call, TRBD2, has no DNA check behind it. TRBV1 is termed a pseudogene. The CDR3 length is 18 residues. This CDR3 is CTSSQGSRLAGKGYEQYF. CDR3 DNA: TGCACCAGCAGCCAAGGCTCCCGACTAGCGGGAAAAGGCTACGAGCAGTACTTC.